These T cell receptor beta chains were read from a single sample in a study of cytomegalovirus exposure and HLA in healthy donors. TCRdb's table, derived via immunoSEQ multiplex PCR, lists solely in-frame clones and lacks some. In the table there are fewer than 110,000 clones, 75% to 90% of which are singletons. Sequencing input: PBMCs. The receptor source for this set is a man aged 25 to 45 in good health and CMV-seronegative. Each CDR3 is given with its conserved first and last residue. The order of the fields is V gene, J gene, CDR3 protein.

TRBV10-1	TRBJ2-5	CASRDEDSFHGETQYF
TRBV5-1	TRBJ2-4	CASSLAEEDWFAKNIQYF
TRBV5-4	TRBJ2-7	CASSSRREGQYEQYF
TRBV7-3	TRBJ2-5	CASSSSRGETQYF
TRBV2	TRBJ2-1	CASSEGSGTSVFDEQFF
TRBV9	TRBJ2-1	CASSVGTSGIPGNEQFF
TRBV4-2	TRBJ2-7	CASSQVGAGGPSYEQYF
TRBV15	TRBJ1-4	CATSRDRGGEKLFF
TRBV5-5	TRBJ1-2	CASSLEGGYGYTF
TRBV19	TRBJ1-2	CASSPLQGATNYGYTF
TRBV29-1	TRBJ1-1	CSVDGQRNTEAFF
TRBV7-8	TRBJ2-2	CASSPRPGQGDTGELFF
TRBV27	-	CASSLAPSPSYEQYF
TRBV11-1	TRBJ2-3	CASSRGLADTQYF
TRBV11-1	TRBJ2-1	CASSLVRAGGNNEQFF
TRBV9	TRBJ1-2	CASSADRGLNYGYTF
TRBV13	TRBJ2-1	CASSPRGTHNEQFF